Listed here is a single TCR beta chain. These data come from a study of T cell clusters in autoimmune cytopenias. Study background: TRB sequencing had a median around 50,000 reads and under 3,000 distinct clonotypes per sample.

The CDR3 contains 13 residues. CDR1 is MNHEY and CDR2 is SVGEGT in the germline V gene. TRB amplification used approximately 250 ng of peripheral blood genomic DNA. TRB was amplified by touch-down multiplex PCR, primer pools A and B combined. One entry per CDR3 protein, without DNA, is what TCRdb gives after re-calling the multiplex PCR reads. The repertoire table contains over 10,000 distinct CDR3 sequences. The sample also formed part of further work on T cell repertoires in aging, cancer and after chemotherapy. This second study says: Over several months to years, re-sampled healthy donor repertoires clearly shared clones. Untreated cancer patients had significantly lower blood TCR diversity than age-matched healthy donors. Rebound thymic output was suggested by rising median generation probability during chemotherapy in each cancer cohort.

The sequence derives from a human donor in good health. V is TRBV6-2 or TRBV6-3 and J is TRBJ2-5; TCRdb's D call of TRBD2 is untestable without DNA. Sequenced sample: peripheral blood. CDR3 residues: CASSGTGQETQYF.